This TCR beta chain was sequenced in a study of T cell responses to AZD1222 COVID-19 vaccine. For the study at large: Recipients boosted at about 4 weeks or about 12 weeks are pooled. Study results and limitations: Two AZD1222 administrations were followed by greater Spike-specific TCR breadth and depth. A reported finding is that nearly half of spike-specific TCRs target unmutated variant regions. Donors were largely white British and mainly female; clonal diversity was possibly underestimated.

To note about this clone: The antigen is not known.

The repertoire was sequenced with immunoSEQ multiplex PCR; TCRdb's copy has only in-frame clones and lacks some. The sample includes about 97,000 clones, 88% seen only once; the top ten take roughly 2.8%. The V segment lost 1 base and the J segment 4 bases; nucleotides outside the gene matches: 4. CDR1 and CDR2 from the germline V gene are KGHSH and LQKENI. The CDR3 spans 15 residues. The receptor's source is an adult in good health. The gene calls are TRBV18 and TRBJ2-5; 9 bases match TRBD2. Sample: peripheral blood, taken on day 0 of AZD1222 vaccination. The CDR3 nucleotides are TGTGCCAGCTCACCACTAGCGGGGGAGAGAGAGACCCAGTACTTC. This codes for CASSPLAGERETQYF.